This T cell receptor beta chain was sequenced in a study of T cell responses to AZD1222 COVID-19 vaccine (dated by TCRdb to the early 2020s). About the investigation overall: AZD1222 recipients whose second dose came at about 4 weeks and those whose second dose came at about 12 weeks were combined into one group, since spike-specific TCR depth and breadth did not differ between the two schedules. TCR sequencing covered approximately 230 trial participants: approximately 200 given two doses of AZD1222 and 26 given two doses of MenACWY control vaccine. Trial participants were enrolled into age subgroups of 18-55, 56-69 and 70-plus years, which contained roughly 140, 27 and 60 TCR-sequenced participants, respectively. Broad study findings and their caveats: No day 14 peak-response samples were available, so repertoires were characterized only after the peak T cell response. Participants were mostly white British and included more females than males, and it was suggested by the authors that clonal diversity may have been underestimated. After two AZD1222 doses, spike-specific TCR breadth and depth were significantly higher than at day 0 and than in MenACWY recipients. In the small 56-69-year group, the increase in depth fell short of significance, most likely because of low power. The whole spike protein was spanned by vaccine-associated CD4 TCRs, and dominant responses were seen in regions 160-218 and 743-854. Nearly half of unique spike-specific TCRs reportedly recognized epitopes outside regions mutated in the B.1.351 and B.1.1.7 variants. Conclusions about previously exposed vaccinees are limited because only six or seven AZD1222 recipients were SARS-CoV-2 seropositive at baseline.

The CDR3 regions of human TCRbeta chains were subjected to immunosequencing. As for how the authors treated the data: Repertoire TCRs were checked for matches against a reference library of SARS-CoV-2-specific TCRs that had been generated using the MIRA antigen-specificity platform. Breadth was defined as the fraction of unique TCRs that were SARS-CoV-2-associated. Depth was defined as the fraction of total T cells that were SARS-CoV-2-associated. Using the MIRA data, every spike-specific TCR was mapped to the spike region that the TCR reacted to and assigned to either a CD4 or a CD8 class. Log10-transformed breadth and depth values were compared by one-way ANOVA with Sidak's multiple comparisons tests. In TCRdb, the immuneACCESS table is reduced to in-frame sequences with V and J assigned. These tables do not hold every clone; where another copy was compared, an unresolved V gene accounts for under half, and the others remain unexplained. V and J calls and clone size are those listed in that table; D and trimming were worked out from the DNA. The sample table records some 180,000 clones; roughly 89% of these occur just once. The biggest ten clones account for 1.6% of the sample.

In light of the paper, this sample's time point label describes: baseline before first vaccination. Vaccinee samples were obtained from the UK trials COV001 and COV002, which included a single-blind randomized controlled phase 2/3 trial of AZD1222 (ChAdOx1 nCoV-19) in healthy adults. For TCRbeta chain sequencing, PBMC samples were collected from trial participants at day 0 and at day 28 after the second dose. CDR3 length: 14 amino acids, cysteine to phenylalanine. Only the CDR3 DNA is retained, 42 bases long and in frame from the first base. The CDR1 and CDR2 encoded by the germline V gene (reference sequence) are LNHDA and SQIVND. Between the V and J ends, shortened by 4 bases and 8 bases respectively, the junction contains 17 bases. In regard to this clone: Its antigen is not yet known. No quality values exist for individual bases; no much larger clone is one base distant.

Sequenced here: peripheral blood, sampled on day 0 of AZD1222 vaccination. The source is an adult in good health. The sequence links TRBV19 to TRBJ1-2, with no confident D gene call. The CDR3: CASSTSTRLYGYTF. The sequenced DNA: TGTGCCAGTAGTACCAGCACCCGGCTATACGGCTACACCTTC.